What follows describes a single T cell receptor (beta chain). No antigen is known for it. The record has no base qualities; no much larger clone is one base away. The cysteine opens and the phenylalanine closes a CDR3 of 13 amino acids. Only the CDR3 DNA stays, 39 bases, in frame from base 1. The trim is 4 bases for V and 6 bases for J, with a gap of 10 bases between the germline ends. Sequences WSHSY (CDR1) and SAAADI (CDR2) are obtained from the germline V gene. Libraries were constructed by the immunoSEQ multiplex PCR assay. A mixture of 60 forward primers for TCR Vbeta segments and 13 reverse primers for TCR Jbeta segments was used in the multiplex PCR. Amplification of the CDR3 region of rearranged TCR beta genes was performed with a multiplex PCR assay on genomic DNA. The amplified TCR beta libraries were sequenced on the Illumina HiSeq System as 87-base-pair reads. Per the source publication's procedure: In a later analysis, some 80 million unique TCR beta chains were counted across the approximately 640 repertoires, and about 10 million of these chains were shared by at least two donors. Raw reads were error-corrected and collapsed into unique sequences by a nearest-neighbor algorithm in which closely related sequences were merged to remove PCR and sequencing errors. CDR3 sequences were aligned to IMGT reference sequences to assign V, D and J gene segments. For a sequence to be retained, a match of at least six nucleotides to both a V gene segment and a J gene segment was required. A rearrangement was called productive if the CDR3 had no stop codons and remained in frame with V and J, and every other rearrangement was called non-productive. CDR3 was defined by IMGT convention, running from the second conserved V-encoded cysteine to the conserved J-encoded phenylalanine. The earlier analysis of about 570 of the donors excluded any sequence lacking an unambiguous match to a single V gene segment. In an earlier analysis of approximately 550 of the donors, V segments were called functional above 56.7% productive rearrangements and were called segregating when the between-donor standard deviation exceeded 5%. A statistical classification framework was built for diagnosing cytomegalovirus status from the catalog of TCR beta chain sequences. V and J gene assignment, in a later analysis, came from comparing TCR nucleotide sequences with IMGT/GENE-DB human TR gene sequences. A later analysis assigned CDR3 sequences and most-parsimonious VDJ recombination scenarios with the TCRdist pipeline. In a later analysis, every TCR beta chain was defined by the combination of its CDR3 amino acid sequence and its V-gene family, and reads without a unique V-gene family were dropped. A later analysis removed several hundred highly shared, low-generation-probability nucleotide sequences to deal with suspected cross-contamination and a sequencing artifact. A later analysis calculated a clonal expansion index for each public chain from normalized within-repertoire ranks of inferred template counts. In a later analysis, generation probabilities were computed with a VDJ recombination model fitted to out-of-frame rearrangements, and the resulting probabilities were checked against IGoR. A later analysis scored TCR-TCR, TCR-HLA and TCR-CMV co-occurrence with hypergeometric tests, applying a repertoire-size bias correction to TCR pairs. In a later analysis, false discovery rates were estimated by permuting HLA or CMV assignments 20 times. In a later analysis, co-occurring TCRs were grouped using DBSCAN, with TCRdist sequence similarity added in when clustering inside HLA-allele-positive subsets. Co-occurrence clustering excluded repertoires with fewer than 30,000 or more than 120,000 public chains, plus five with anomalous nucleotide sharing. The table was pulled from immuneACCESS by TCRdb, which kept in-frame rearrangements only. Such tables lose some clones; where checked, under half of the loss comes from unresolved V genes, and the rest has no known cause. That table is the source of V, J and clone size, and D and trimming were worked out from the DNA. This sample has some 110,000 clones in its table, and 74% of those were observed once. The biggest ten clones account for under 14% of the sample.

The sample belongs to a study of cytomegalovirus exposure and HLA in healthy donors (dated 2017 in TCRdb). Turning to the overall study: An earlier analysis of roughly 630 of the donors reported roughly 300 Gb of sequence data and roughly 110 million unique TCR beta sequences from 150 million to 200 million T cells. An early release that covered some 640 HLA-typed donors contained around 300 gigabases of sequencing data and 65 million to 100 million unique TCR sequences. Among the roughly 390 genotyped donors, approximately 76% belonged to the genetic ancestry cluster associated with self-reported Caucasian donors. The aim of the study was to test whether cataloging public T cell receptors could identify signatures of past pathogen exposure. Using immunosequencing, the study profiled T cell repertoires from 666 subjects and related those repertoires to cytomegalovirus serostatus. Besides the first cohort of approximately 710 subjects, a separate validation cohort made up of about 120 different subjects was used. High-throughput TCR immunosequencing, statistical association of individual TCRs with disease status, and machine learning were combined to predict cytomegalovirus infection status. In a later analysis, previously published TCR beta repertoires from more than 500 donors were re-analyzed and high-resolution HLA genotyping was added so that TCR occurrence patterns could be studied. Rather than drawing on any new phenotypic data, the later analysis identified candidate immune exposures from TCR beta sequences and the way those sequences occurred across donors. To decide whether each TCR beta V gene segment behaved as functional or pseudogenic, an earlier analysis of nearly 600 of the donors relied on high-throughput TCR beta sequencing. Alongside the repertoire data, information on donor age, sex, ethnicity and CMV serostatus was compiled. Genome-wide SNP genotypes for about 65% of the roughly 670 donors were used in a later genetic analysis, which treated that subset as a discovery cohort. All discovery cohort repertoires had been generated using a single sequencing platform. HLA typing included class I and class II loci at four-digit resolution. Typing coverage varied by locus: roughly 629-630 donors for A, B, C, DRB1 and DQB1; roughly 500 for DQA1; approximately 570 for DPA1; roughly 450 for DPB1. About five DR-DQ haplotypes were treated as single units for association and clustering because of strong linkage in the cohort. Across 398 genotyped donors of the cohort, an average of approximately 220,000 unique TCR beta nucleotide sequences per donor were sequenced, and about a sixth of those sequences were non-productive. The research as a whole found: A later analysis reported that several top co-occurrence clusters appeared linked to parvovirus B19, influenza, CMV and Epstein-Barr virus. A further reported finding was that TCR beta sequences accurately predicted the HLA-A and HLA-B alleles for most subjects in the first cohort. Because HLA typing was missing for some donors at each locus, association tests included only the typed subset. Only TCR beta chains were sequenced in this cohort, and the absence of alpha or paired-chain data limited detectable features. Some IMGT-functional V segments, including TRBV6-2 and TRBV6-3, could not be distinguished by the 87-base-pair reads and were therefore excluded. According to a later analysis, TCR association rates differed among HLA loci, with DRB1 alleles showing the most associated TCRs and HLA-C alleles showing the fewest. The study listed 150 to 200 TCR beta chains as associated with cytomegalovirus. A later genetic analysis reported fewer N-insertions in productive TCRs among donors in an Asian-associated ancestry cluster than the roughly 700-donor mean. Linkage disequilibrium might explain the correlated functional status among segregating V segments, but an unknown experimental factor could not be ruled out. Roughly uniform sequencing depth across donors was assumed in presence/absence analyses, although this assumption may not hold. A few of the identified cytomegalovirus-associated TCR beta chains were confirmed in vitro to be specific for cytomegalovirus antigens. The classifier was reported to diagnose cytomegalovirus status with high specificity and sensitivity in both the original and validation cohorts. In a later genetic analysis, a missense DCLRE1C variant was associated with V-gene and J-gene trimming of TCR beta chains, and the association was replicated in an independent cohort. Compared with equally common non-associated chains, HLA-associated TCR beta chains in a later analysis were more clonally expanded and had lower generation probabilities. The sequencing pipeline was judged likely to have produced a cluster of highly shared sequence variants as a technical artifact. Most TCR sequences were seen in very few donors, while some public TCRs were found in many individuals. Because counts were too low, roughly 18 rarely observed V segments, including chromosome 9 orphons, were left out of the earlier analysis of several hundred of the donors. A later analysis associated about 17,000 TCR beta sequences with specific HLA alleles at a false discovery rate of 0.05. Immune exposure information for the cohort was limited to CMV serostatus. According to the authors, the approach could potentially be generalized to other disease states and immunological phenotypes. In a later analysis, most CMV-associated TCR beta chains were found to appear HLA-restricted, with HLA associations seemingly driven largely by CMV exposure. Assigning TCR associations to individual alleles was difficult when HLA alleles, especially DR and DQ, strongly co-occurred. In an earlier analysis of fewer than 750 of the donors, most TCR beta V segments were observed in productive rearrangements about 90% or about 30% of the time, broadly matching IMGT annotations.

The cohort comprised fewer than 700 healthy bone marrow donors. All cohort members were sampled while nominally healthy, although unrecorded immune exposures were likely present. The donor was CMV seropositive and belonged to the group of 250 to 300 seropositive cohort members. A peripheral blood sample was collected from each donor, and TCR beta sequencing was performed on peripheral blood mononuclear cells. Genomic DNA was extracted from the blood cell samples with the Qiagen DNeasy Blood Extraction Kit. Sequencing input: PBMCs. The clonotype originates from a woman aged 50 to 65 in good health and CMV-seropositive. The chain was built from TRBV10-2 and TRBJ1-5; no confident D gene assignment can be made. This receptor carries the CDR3 CASSAIAGQPQHF. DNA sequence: TGCGCCAGCAGTGCCATCGCAGGTCAGCCCCAGCATTTT.